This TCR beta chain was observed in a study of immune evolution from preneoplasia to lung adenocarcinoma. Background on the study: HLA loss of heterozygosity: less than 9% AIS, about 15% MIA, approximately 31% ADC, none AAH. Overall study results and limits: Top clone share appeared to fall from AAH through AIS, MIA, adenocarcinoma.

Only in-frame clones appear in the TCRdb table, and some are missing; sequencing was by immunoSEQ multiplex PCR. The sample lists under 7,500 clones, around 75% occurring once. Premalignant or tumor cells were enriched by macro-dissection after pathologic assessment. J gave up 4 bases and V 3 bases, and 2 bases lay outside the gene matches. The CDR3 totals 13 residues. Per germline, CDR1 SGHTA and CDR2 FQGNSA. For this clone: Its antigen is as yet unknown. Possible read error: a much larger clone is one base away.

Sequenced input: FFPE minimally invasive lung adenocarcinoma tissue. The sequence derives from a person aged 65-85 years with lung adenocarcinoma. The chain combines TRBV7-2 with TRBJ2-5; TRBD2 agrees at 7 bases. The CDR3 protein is CASSFGGRETQYF. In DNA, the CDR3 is TGTGCCAGCAGCTTTGGCGGGAGAGAGACCCAGTACTTC.